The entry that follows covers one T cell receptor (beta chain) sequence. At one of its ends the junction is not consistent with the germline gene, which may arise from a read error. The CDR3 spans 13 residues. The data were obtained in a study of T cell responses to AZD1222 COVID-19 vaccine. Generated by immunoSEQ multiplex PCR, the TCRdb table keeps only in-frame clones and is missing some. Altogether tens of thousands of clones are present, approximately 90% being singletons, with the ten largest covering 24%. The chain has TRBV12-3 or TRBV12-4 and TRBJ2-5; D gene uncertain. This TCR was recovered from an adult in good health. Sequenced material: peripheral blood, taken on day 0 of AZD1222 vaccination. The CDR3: CASKDPNQETQYF. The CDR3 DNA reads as TGTGCCAGCAAGGACCCGAACCAGGAGACCCAGTACTTC.